Presented here are 15 T cell receptor beta chains from one specimen sequenced in a study of T and B cells in COVID-19 patients. BIOMED2 TRB-A/B primer pools were used in multiplex TRB PCR. TCRdb reprocessed the multiplex PCR reads via MiXCR and lists one record per CDR3 protein. This table holds about 3,000 distinct CDR3 sequences, over 20% found once. Blood genomic DNA input for TRB amplification was about 240-550 ng. Sequenced input: blood. The receptor set was obtained from a human donor with active COVID-19.

The chain recombines TRBV11-3 with TRBJ2-2, with TRBD1 matching over 8 bases. Looked up from germline, CDR1 is SGHNT and CDR2 is YENEEA. V shed 4 bases and J 1 base; nucleotides not matched to a gene: 2. This CDR3 is built from 15 residues. CDR3 in DNA: TGTGCCAGCAGCTCCGGGACAGGGAACACCGGGGAGCTGTTTTTT. The encoded protein is CASSSGTGNTGELFF. Together with reference TRBV11-3 and TRBJ2-2, the CDR3 gives the full variable domain: EAGVVQSPRYKIIEKKQPVAFWCNPISGHNTLYWYLQNLGQGPELLIRYENEEAVDDSQLPKDRFSAERLKGVDSTLKIQPAELGDSAVYLCASSSGTGNTGELFFGEGSRLTVL.

V usage is TRBV6-2 or TRBV6-3 and J usage is TRBJ2-5; weak D call: TRBD2 (6 bases). The V end was cut by 5 bases, the J end by 5 bases, with 15 bases between. CDR3 length: 14 amino acids. Germline V gives CDR1 MNHEY, CDR2 SVGEGT. The CDR3 coding sequence is TGTGCCAGCAGTCAAGGAGGGATTTCGGAGACCCAGTACTTC. This translates into CASSQGGISETQYF.

This clonotype is labeled medium-sized. The chain links TRBV6-5 to TRBJ2-5; 11 nucleotides agree with TRBD2. V lost 6 bases, J lost 1 base, and 4 bases stayed unmatched. This CDR3 region has 15 residues. Germline V lookup: CDR1 MNHEY, CDR2 SVGAGI. In DNA form, the CDR3 reads TGTGCCAGCAGCCGTAGCGGGGGGGCCCAAGAGACCCAGTACTTC. Translated, it gives CASSRSGGAQETQYF.

About this clonotype itself: Since the CDR3 does not end with the conserved phenylalanine or tryptophan, this likely comes from a read error. This rearrangement joins TRBV18 to TRBJ1-6; 9 bases line up with TRBD1. V was clipped by 6 bases and J by 9 bases; unmatched bases: 6. The germline gives CDR1 KGHSH, CDR2 LQKENI. CDR3 size: 14 residues. The CDR3 here is CASSQDRGSSPLHY. DNA for the CDR3: TGTGCCAGCTCTCAGGACAGGGGCTCTTCACCCCTCCACTAT.

This clonotype is labeled large. The chain recombines TRBV19 with TRBJ1-4; a possible D gene is TRBD1 (5 bases). The CDR3 is made up of 14 amino acids. V was pared by 8 bases and J by 7 bases, with 17 bases between. Germline V gene sequence: CDR1 LNHDA, CDR2 SQIVND (reference sequence). CDR3 amino acids: CASGYRRGGEKLFF. CDR3 coding DNA: TGTGCCAGTGGCTACAGACGGGGGGGTGAAAAACTGTTTTTT.

This clonotype is labeled medium-sized (0.01 to 0.1%). The rearrangement joins TRBV6-5 to TRBJ1-6; weak D call: TRBD1 (6 bases). Germline CDR1 and CDR2: MNHEY and SVGAGI. This CDR3 has 15 residues. V was shortened by 5 bases and J by 2 bases, with 10 bases between the two germline ends. The CDR3 protein is CASSIQGTYNSPLHF. The CDR3, as DNA: TGTGCCAGCAGTATACAGGGCACCTATAATTCACCCCTCCACTTT.

This sequence joins TRBV6-5 and TRBJ1-5, with D uncertain. Germline V CDR1 and CDR2: MNHEY, SVGAGI. Between the trimmed V and J ends, which lost 5 bases and 8 bases, there was a span of 10 bases. This CDR3 has 12 residues. The CDR3, as DNA: TGTGCCAGCAGTGAAACCTCCGAGCCCCAGCATTTT. It codes for CASSETSEPQHF.

This clonotype is judged medium-sized (0.01 to 0.1%). CDR3 sequence: CASHSGTAFQEQYF. Written as DNA, the CDR3 is TGTGCCAGTCATAGCGGGACGGCGTTCCAGGAGCAGTACTTC. The gene calls are TRBV6-1 and TRBJ2-7; 8 bases are a match to TRBD2. The germline CDR1 and CDR2 sequences are MNHNS and SASEGT. The CDR3 totals 14 residues. Trimming cost V 9 bases and J 7 bases; bases outside gene matches: 14.

This clonotype is labeled medium-sized. The chain is built from TRBV19 and TRBJ1-5; D unresolved. This CDR3 has 12 residues. CDR1 LNHDA and CDR2 SQIVND come from the germline V gene (reference sequence). V was pared by 5 bases and J by 4 bases, with 6 bases between. CDR3 residues: CASSGPNQPQHF. CDR3 in DNA: TGTGCCAGTAGTGGACCAAATCAGCCCCAGCATTTT.

Remarks on this clonotype: One base away lies a much larger clone, so this may be a sequencing read error. Because the CDR3 is missing its conserved closing phenylalanine or tryptophan, this is likely a read error. The rearrangement links TRBV6-2 or TRBV6-3 to TRBJ2-1; TRBD2 matches 8 bases. V shed 2 bases and J 10 bases; nucleotides not matched to a gene: 10. Per germline, CDR1 MNHEY and CDR2 SVGEGT. The CDR3 is made up of 15 amino acids. The DNA of the CDR3 is TGTGCCAGCAGTTACGGCCTAGCGGGTTTCCTCGAGCAGTTCTAC. Residues: CASSYGLAGFLEQFY.

This clonotype was detected only a few times. The chain joins TRBV5-6 to TRBJ2-7; 7 bases agree with TRBD1. After removal of 4 bases from V and 7 bases from J, the junction contained 5 bases not matched to a gene. Germline-derived CDR1 and CDR2 are SGHDT and YYEEEE. The CDR3 sequence is 12 residues long. The CDR3 region has the DNA TGTGCCAGCAGCCAAGGGGGCGAAGAGCAGTACTTC. This encodes CASSQGGEEQYF.

By share, this clonotype counts as medium-sized (0.01 to 0.1%). The chain uses TRBV27 and TRBJ1-1; 8 bases match TRBD1. CDR3 length: 14 amino acids. In germline, CDR1 is MNHEY, CDR2 SMNVEV (reference sequence). V was pared by 4 bases and J by 6 bases, with 7 bases of the junction left unmatched. The CDR3 loop is CASSSGTGGAEAFF. DNA of the CDR3: TGTGCCAGCAGTTCGGGGACAGGCGGGGCTGAAGCTTTCTTT.

The table lists this clonotype with a few counts. The CDR3 DNA follows: TGCAGTGCTAGATCGGGGCATGGCTACACCTTC. Amino acid sequence: CSARSGHGYTF. V usage is TRBV20-1 and J usage is TRBJ1-2; weak D call: TRBD1 (5 bases). Trimming cost V 2 bases and J 6 bases, with 7 bases left between them. This CDR3 spans 11 amino acids. Germline CDR1 is DFQATT and CDR2 is SNEGSKA (reference sequence).

This clonotype rates as large. This chain connects TRBV19 to TRBJ2-3, with D tentatively TRBD2 (5 bases). Germline values: CDR1 LNHDA, CDR2 SQIVND (reference sequence). V was trimmed by 3 bases and J by 6 bases, leaving 16 bases between them. The CDR3 has 15 amino acids. This chain's CDR3 is CASSIEGPKQDTQYF. CDR3 coding DNA: TGTGCCAGTAGTATCGAGGGCCCTAAACAGGATACGCAGTATTTT.

By share, this clonotype counts as large. The rearrangement joins TRBV6-2 or TRBV6-3 to TRBJ2-3; D unresolved. V was shortened by 8 bases and J by 0 bases, with 12 bases between the two germline ends. Germline CDR1 is MNHEY and CDR2 is SVGEGT. The length of the CDR3 is 14 residues. The CDR3 coding sequence is TGTGCCAGCTCCTCGTGGGCTAGCACAGATACGCAGTATTTT. As protein: CASSSWASTDTQYF.